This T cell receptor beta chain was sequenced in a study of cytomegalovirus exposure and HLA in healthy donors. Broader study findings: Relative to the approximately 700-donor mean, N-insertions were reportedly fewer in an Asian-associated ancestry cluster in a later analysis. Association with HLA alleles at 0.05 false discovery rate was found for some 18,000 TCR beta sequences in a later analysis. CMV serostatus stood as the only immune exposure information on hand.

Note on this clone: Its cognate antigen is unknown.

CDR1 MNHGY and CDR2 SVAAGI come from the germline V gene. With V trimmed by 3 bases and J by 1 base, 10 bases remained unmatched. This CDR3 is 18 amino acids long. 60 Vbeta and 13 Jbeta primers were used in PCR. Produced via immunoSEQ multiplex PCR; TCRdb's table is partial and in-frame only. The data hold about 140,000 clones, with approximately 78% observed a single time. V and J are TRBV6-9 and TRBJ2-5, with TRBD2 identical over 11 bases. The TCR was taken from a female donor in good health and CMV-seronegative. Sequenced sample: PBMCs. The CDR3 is CASSYFRLAGCRQETQYF. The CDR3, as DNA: TGTGCCAGCAGTTACTTTAGACTAGCGGGATGCCGCCAAGAGACCCAGTACTTC.